These 25 T cell receptor beta chains originate from one sample sequenced in a study of a mutant IDH1 vaccine in newly diagnosed glioma. Time point noted: baseline, week 1 (first vaccination visit). The treatment here: pre-vaccination baseline after standard-of-care therapy. Assay used: immunoSEQ multiplex PCR; TCRdb lists only in-frame clones, some missing. In the table there are roughly 99,000 clones, 80% to 90% of which are singletons. The starting material was PBMCs, obtained from a glioma patient treated with radiotherapy, temozolomide or both. These receptor sequences come from a woman aged 45 to 65 with glioma.

This chain joins TRBV9 and TRBJ2-7; the D gene is possibly TRBD2 (5 bases). CDR3 length: 14 residues. Per germline, CDR1 SGDLS and CDR2 YYNGEE. Trimming left V 0 bases short and J 3 bases short, with 10 bases between. The CDR3 loop is CASSVGPADYEQYF. DNA of the CDR3: TGTGCCAGCAGCGTAGGGCCAGCGGACTACGAGCAGTACTTC.

The chain couples TRBV5-1 to TRBJ2-3, with D possibly TRBD2 on 6 matching bases. Trimming stripped 4 bases from V and 2 bases from J, with 11 bases between. In germline, CDR1 is SGHRS, CDR2 YFSETQ. CDR3 length: 14 amino acids. CDR3 in amino acids: CASSQGLNTDTQYF. The CDR3 bases are TGCGCCAGCAGCCAGGGACTGAACACAGATACGCAGTATTTT.

V is TRBV11-2 and J is TRBJ2-2, with TRBD1 matching over 9 bases. The trim removed 4 bases at V and 0 bases at J, leaving 3 bases unmatched. Germline values: CDR1 SGHAT, CDR2 FQNNGV. CDR3 size: 16 residues. DNA for the CDR3: TGTGCCAGCAGCTCCAACAGGGGGCCGAACACCGGGGAGCTGTTTTTT. Amino acid sequence: CASSSNRGPNTGELFF. Based on the CDR3 plus reference TRBV11-2 and TRBJ2-2, the full variable domain is EAGVAQSPRYKIIEKRQSVAFWCNPISGHATLYWYQQILGQGPKLLIQFQNNGVVDDSQLPKDRFSAERLKGVDSTLKIQPAKLEDSAVYLCASSSNRGPNTGELFFGEGSRLTVL.

The chain joins TRBV30 to TRBJ1-1; D is ambiguous. V lost 2 bases and J 3 bases, leaving 10 bases between the germline ends. The CDR3 runs to 13 residues. Germline-derived CDR1 and CDR2 are GTSNPN and SVGIG (reference sequence). The CDR3: CAWSNRGDTEAFF. The CDR3 bases are TGTGCCTGGAGTAACCGTGGGGACACTGAAGCTTTCTTT.

The J gene is TRBJ2-7, the V gene TRBV28; no clear D. Per the germline V gene, CDR1 is MDHEN and CDR2 is SYDVKM. Trimming removed 6 bases from V and 3 bases from J, with 18 bases in between. CDR3 length equals 15 residues. The CDR3 loop reads CASSRVIWGDYEQYF. CDR3 nucleotides: TGTGCCAGCAGCCGGGTCATTTGGGGTGACTACGAGCAGTACTTC.

In this sample, this clone turned up once. The CDR3 nucleotides read TGTGCCAGTAGTGGGGGACCCTCATTCGCCAGGGAGCTGTTTTTT. Amino acids: CASSGGPSFARELFF. The chain employs TRBV19 and TRBJ2-2; D is perhaps TRBD1 or TRBD2 (5 bases each). The germline CDR1 and CDR2 sequences are LNHDA and SQIVND (reference sequence). V lost 5 bases and J lost 9, with 19 bases in between. There are 15 residues in the CDR3.

This chain uses TRBV27 with TRBJ1-2; unclear D gene. The CDR3 runs 14 residues. Trimming left V 8 bases short and J 4 bases short, with 17 bases between. Germline V gene sequence: CDR1 MNHEY, CDR2 SMNVEV (reference sequence). Here the CDR3 reads CASRGPNKFYGYTF. The CDR3 DNA follows: TGTGCCAGCCGGGGTCCCAATAAGTTCTATGGCTACACCTTC.

V and J are TRBV6-1 and TRBJ2-3; tentative D call: TRBD1 (6 bases). CDR1 is MNHNS, CDR2 SASEGT, per germline. CDR3 length: 13 residues. V lost 6 bases and J 2 bases, leaving 9 bases between the germline ends. The CDR3 spells CASSRTVTDTQYF. In DNA form, the CDR3 reads TGTGCCAGCAGCCGGACAGTCACAGATACGCAGTATTTT.

The V gene is TRBV11-3, the J gene TRBJ2-1; 13 nucleotides align to TRBD2. The CDR3 loop spans 16 amino acids. V lost 4 bases to trimming and J lost 9 bases; unmatched junction nucleotides: 9. Germline lookup yields CDR1 SGHNT and CDR2 YENEEA. CDR3 sequence reads: CASSSQLAGGPSEQFF. CDR3 DNA sequence: TGTGCCAGCAGCTCCCAACTAGCGGGAGGGCCTAGTGAGCAGTTCTTC.

J is TRBJ2-7 and V is TRBV28, with D uncertain. This CDR3 region has 12 residues. Germline CDR1 and CDR2: MDHEN and SYDVKM. V lost 7 bases, J lost 5 bases, and 12 bases lay in between. CDR3 protein: CASTERGDEQYF. The CDR3 DNA is TGTGCCAGCACAGAGCGTGGCGACGAGCAGTACTTC.

This clone was seen just once. V is TRBV13 and J is TRBJ1-2; D is perhaps TRBD1 (6 bases). V lost 2 bases to trimming and J lost 5 bases, with 21 bases between them. From germline, CDR1 is PRHDT and CDR2 FYEKMQ (reference sequence). This CDR3 region has 17 residues. The CDR3 reads CASSLRRGGQGKYGYTF. The CDR3 DNA is TGTGCCAGCAGCTTAAGGAGGGGAGGGCAGGGGAAGTATGGCTACACCTTC.

The CDR3 sequence: CASSVAGGQFF. The CDR3, as DNA: TGTGCCAGCAGTGTAGCGGGAGGGCAGTTCTTC. V and J are TRBV14 and TRBJ2-1; TRBD2 agrees at 10 bases. Trimming removed 6 bases from V and 12 bases from J; junction bases left unmatched: 2. From germline, CDR1 is SGHDN and CDR2 FVKESK. There are 11 residues in the CDR3.

V gene TRBV27 combines with J gene TRBJ2-4; possible D gene TRBD2, 5 bases. This CDR3 is 14 amino acids long. The germline V gene encodes CDR1 MNHEY and CDR2 SMNVEV (reference sequence). The V end was cut by 8 bases, the J end by 1 base, with 12 bases between. In DNA, the CDR3 is TGTGCCAGCGGGCTTAGCGCTGCCAAAAACATTCAGTACTTC. Residues: CASGLSAAKNIQYF.

This clone has a single count. J is TRBJ2-3 and V is TRBV20-1; D gene ambiguous. CDR3 length: 10 amino acids. V was trimmed by 5 bases and J by 6 bases, leaving 6 bases between them. CDR1 and CDR2 from the germline V gene are DFQATT and SNEGSKA (reference sequence). The CDR3 sequence: CSAGPDTQYF. CDR3 coding DNA: TGCAGTGCTGGCCCCGATACGCAGTATTTT.

The rearrangement uses TRBV2 and TRBJ2-1; D is undetermined. The germline V gene has CDR1 SNHLY and CDR2 FYNNEI. V lost 0 bases to trimming and J lost 0 bases, with 9 bases between them. The CDR3 totals 16 residues. The CDR3 coding sequence is TGTGCCAGCAGTGAAGCCTCCCACAGCTCCTACAATGAGCAGTTCTTC. It encodes CASSEASHSSYNEQFF.

V and J are TRBV7-8 and TRBJ2-7; D gene ambiguous. There are 15 residues in the CDR3. V was clipped by 4 bases and J by 3 bases, with 16 bases between them. Germline values: CDR1 SGHVS, CDR2 FQNEAQ. CDR3 coding DNA: TGTGCCAGCAGCTCGACGACTTATTTCGGCTACGAGCAGTACTTC. Its translation is CASSSTTYFGYEQYF.

The chain joins TRBV6-6 to TRBJ2-1, with no clear D. V lost 2 bases, J lost 6 bases, and 17 bases lay in between. This CDR3 is built from 16 residues. Germline V gene sequence: CDR1 MNHNY, CDR2 SVGAGI (reference sequence). The chain's CDR3 is CASSYRTQPGSNEQFF. As DNA, the CDR3 is TGTGCCAGCAGTTACCGGACCCAACCAGGTTCCAATGAGCAGTTCTTC.

This clone was observed a few times. The rearrangement joins TRBV5-4 to TRBJ2-2; D is unresolved. Trimming stripped 4 bases from V and 0 bases from J, with 13 bases between. The CDR3 is made up of 16 amino acids. The germline gives CDR1 SGHNT, CDR2 YYREEE (reference sequence). In nucleotides, the CDR3 is TGTGCCAGCAGCCGCCAACTACAAGCGAACACCGGGGAGCTGTTTTTT. Encoded protein: CASSRQLQANTGELFF.

V and J are TRBV2 and TRBJ2-7; 10 bases are a match to TRBD1. CDR1 SNHLY and CDR2 FYNNEI come from the germline V gene. The CDR3 has 14 residues. Unmatched junction bases numbered 7, after V lost 6 bases and J lost 5 bases. The CDR3 nucleotides read TGTGCCAGCAGCCGCGGACAGGGGGGCAACGAGCAGTACTTC. Amino acid sequence: CASSRGQGGNEQYF.

CDR3 in DNA: TGTGCCAGTGAGGGACAGGGCCATCAGCCCCAGCATTTT. This sequence encodes CASEGQGHQPQHF. The genes are TRBV19 and TRBJ1-5; TRBD1 aligns across 9 bases. V lost 8 bases and J lost 5; bases outside the gene matches: 4. Per the germline V gene, CDR1 is LNHDA and CDR2 is SQIVND (reference sequence). The CDR3 loop spans 13 amino acids.

The rearrangement uses TRBV18 and TRBJ2-7, with D perhaps being TRBD1 or TRBD2 (7 bases each). Germline CDR1 KGHSH, CDR2 LQKENI. The CDR3 is 16 amino acids. V lost 3 bases to trimming and J lost 0 bases, with 15 bases between them. This chain's CDR3 is CASSPQGGTVSYEQYF. The CDR3 bases are TGTGCCAGCTCACCCCAGGGGGGGACGGTCTCCTACGAGCAGTACTTC.

The V and J genes are TRBV2 and TRBJ1-4, with D unclear. Germline V lookup: CDR1 SNHLY, CDR2 FYNNEI. CDR3 length equals 15 residues. V gave up 7 bases and J gave up 7 bases, with 19 bases separating them. The CDR3 loop reads CASTPATLGREKLFF. The CDR3 region has the DNA TGTGCCAGCACCCCGGCGACACTAGGACGTGAAAAACTGTTTTTT.

The V call is TRBV28, the J call TRBJ2-2; 11 nucleotides line up with TRBD2. The CDR3 consists of 14 residues. Trimming took 10 bases from V and 7 from J; bases not matched to a gene: 8. Germline V lookup: CDR1 MDHEN, CDR2 SYDVKM. The CDR3 spells CATYLAGGIGELFF. In DNA, the CDR3 is TGTGCCACCTATCTAGCGGGAGGAATCGGGGAGCTGTTTTTT.

This clone was recorded once. The chain couples TRBV5-6 to TRBJ2-3; no clear D gene. CDR1 SGHDT and CDR2 YYEEEE come from the germline V gene. V dropped 6 bases and J dropped 4 bases, with 9 bases sitting between them. This CDR3 region has 12 residues. CDR3 bases: TGTGCCAGCACGACTCGCGCAGATACGCAGTATTTT. It specifies CASTTRADTQYF.

The chain links TRBV28 to TRBJ2-5, with TRBD2 identical over 11 bases. The CDR3 is made up of 15 amino acids. Germline V gene sequence: CDR1 MDHEN, CDR2 SYDVKM. V was clipped by 10 bases and J by 5 bases; unmatched bases: 12. The CDR3 loop is CATCLAGGLRETQYF. In DNA, the CDR3 is TGTGCCACCTGTCTAGCGGGAGGCCTCCGGGAGACCCAGTACTTC.